This T cell receptor (beta chain) was observed in a study of blood T cell repertoires in COVID-19. Whole-study context: COVID-19 samples from acute and convalescent phases originated in the United States, Italy and Spain. T cells, B-cell-depleted T cells, or PBMCs supplied cDNA or gDNA.

Seattle patients were enrolled while actively infected and followed longitudinally. Some clones are missing from TCRdb's copy, which holds only in-frame ones; the method was immunoSEQ multiplex PCR. The sample has 390,000 or so clones; around 87% are singletons. Trimming took 3 bases from V and 7 from J; bases not matched to a gene: 5. This CDR3 is built from 14 residues. Germline CDR1 and CDR2: MDHEN and SYDVKM. This chain uses TRBV28 with TRBJ2-1; TRBD2 aligns across 8 bases. The specimen sequenced was peripheral blood. The sequence was collected from a woman aged 30 to 39 with COVID-19, enrolled during active disease. Here the CDR3 DNA reads TGTGCCAGCAGTTTGTGGGCTAGCGGGAATGAGCAGTTCTTC. This codes for CASSLWASGNEQFF.